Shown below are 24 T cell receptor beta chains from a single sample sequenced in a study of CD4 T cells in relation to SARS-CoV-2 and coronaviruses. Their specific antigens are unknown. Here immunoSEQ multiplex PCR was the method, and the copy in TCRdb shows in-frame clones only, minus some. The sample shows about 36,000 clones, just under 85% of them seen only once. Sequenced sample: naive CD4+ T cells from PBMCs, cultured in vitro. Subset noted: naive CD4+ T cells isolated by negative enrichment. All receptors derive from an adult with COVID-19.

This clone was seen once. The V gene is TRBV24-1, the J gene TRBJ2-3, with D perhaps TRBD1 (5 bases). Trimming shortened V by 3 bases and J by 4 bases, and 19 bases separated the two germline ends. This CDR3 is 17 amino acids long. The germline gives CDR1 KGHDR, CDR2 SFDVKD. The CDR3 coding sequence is TGTGCCACCAGTGATGCCGTAGACTGGGGCAGGGCAGATACGCAGTATTTT. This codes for CATSDAVDWGRADTQYF.

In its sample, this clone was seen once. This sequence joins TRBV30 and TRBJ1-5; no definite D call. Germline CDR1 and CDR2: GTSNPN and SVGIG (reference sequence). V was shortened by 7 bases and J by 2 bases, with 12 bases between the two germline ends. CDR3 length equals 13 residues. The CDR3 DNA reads TGTGCCTCCGCCCCGAATGGCAATCAGCCCCAGCATTTT. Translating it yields CASAPNGNQPQHF.

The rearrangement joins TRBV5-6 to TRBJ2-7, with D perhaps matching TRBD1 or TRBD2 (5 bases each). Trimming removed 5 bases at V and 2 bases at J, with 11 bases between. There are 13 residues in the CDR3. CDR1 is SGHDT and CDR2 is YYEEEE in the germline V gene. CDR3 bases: TGTGCCAGCAGTCGGGGCCTAACCTACGAGCAGTACTTC. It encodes CASSRGLTYEQYF.

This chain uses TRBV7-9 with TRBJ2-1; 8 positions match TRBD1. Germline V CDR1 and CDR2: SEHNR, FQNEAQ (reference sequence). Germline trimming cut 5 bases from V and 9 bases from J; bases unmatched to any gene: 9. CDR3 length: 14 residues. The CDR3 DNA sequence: TGTGCCAGCAGCCACAGAGGACAGGGTATTGAGCAGTTCTTC. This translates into CASSHRGQGIEQFF.

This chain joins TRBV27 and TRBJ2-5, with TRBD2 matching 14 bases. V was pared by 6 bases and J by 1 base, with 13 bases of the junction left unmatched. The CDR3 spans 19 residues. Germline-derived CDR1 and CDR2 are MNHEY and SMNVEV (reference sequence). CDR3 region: CASSQKSRLAGGSQETQYF. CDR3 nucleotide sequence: TGTGCCAGCAGCCAGAAATCCCGACTAGCGGGAGGGTCCCAAGAGACCCAGTACTTC.

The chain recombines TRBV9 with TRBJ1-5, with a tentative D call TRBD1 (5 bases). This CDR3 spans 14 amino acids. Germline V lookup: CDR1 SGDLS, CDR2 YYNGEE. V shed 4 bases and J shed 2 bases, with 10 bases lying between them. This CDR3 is CASSIGGGNQPQHF. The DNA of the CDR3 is TGTGCCAGCAGCATTGGGGGGGGCAATCAGCCCCAGCATTTT. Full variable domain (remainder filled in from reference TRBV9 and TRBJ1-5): DSGVTQTPKHLITATGQRVTLRCSPRSGDLSVYWYQQSLDQGLQFLIQYYNGEERAKGNILERFSAQQFPDLHSELNLSSLELGDSALYFCASSIGGGNQPQHFGDGTRLSIL.

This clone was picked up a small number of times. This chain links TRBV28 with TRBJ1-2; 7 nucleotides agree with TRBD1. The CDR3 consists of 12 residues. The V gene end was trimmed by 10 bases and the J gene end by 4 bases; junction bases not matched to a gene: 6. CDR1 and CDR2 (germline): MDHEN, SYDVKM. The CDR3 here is CATHQGVYGYTF. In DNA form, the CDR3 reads TGTGCCACCCACCAGGGGGTCTATGGCTACACCTTC.

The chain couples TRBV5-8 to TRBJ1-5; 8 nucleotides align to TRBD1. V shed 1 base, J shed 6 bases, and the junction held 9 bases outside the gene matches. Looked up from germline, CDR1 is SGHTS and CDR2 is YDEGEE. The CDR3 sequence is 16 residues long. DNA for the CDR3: TGTGCCAGCAGCTTGAACAGGCAGGGGGCACGTCAGCCCCAGCATTTT. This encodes CASSLNRQGARQPQHF.

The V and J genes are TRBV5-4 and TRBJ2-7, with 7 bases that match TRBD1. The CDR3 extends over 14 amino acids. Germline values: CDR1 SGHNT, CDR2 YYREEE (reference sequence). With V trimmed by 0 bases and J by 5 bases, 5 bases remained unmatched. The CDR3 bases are TGTGCCAGCAGCTTGGGCAGGGGGACCGACGAGCAGTACTTC. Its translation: CASSLGRGTDEQYF.

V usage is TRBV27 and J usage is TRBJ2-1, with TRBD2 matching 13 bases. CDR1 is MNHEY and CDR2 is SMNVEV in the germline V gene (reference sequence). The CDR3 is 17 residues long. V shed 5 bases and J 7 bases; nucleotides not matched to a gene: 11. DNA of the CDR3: TGTGCCAGCAGTAAGGGGACTAGCGGGATGTATTTTAATGAGCAGTTCTTC. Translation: CASSKGTSGMYFNEQFF.

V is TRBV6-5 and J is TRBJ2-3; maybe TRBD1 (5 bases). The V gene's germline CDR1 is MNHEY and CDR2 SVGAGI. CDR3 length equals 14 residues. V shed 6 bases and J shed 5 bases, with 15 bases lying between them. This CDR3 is CASRSFKGRDTQYF. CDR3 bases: TGTGCCAGCAGATCATTCAAGGGGCGAGATACGCAGTATTTT.

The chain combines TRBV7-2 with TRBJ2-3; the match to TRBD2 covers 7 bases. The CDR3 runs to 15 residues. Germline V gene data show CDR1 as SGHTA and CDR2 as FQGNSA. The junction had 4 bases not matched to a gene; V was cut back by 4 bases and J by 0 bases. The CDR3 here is CASSSKRESTDTQYF. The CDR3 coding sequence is TGTGCCAGCAGCTCAAAGCGGGAAAGCACAGATACGCAGTATTTT.

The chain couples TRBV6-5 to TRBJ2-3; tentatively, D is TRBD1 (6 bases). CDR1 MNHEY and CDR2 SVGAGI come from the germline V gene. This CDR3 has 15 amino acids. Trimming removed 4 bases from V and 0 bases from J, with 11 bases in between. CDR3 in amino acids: CASSSDRSSTDTQYF. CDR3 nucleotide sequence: TGTGCCAGCAGTTCAGACAGGTCTAGCACAGATACGCAGTATTTT.

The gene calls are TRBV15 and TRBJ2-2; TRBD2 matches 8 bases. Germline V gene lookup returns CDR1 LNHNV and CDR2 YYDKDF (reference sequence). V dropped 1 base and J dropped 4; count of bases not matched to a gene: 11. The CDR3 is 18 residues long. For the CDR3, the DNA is TGTGCCACCAGCAGAGTACCGGGAGGGCCGGGAGGCACCGGGGAGCTGTTTTTT. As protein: CATSRVPGGPGGTGELFF.

The CDR3 DNA reads as TGTGCCAGCAGAACTTCGACAGTGGCCGAAGCTTTCTTT. This gives the protein CASRTSTVAEAFF. The chain recombines TRBV11-2 with TRBJ1-1; D possibly corresponds to TRBD1 (5 bases). CDR1 is SGHAT and CDR2 is FQNNGV in the germline V gene. CDR3 size: 13 residues. Trimming cost V 6 bases and J 8 bases, with 16 bases left between them.

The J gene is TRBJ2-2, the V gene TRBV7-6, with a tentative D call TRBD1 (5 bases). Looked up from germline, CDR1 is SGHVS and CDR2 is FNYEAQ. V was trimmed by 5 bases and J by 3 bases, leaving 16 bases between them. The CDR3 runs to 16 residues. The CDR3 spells CASSPSQDRYTGELFF. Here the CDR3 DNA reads TGTGCCAGCAGCCCCAGTCAAGACAGATACACCGGGGAGCTGTTTTTT.

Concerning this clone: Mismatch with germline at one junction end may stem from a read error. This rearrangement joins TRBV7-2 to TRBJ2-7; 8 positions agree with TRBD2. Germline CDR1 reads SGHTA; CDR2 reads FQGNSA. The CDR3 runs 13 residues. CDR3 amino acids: CASSVPGAAGAAF. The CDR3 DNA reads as TGTGCCAGCAGTGTCCCCGGAGCAGCGGGGGCGGCCTTC.

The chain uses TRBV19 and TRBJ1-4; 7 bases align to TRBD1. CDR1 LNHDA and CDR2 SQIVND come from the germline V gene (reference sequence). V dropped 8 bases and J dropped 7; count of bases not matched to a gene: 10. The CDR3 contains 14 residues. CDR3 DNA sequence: TGTGCCAGTCCCTCCGGGACAGAGTCTGAAAAACTGTTTTTT. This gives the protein CASPSGTESEKLFF.

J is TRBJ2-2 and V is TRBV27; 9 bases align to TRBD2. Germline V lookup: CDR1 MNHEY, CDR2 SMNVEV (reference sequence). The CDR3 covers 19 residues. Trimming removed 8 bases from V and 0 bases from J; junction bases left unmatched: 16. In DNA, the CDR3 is TGTGCCAGCCAGAGAAGGGTACTAGCGGGTTCCCCGAACACCGGGGAGCTGTTTTTT. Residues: CASQRRVLAGSPNTGELFF.

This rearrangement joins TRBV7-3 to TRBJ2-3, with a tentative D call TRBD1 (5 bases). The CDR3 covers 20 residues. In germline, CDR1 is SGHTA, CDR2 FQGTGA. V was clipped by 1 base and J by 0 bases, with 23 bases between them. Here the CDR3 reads CASSLSGRAPNPTSTDTQYF. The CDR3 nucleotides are TGTGCCAGCAGCTTAAGTGGCAGGGCCCCAAACCCAACTAGCACAGATACGCAGTATTTT.

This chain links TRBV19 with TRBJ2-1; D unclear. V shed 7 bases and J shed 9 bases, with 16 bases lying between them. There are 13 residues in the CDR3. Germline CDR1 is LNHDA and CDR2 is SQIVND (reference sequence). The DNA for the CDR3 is TGTGCCAGTAATCTACAAGCTCAGGCTGAGCAGTTCTTC. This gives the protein CASNLQAQAEQFF. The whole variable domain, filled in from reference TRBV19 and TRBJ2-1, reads DGGITQSPKYLFRKEGQNVTLSCEQNLNHDAMYWYRQDPGQGLRLIYYSQIVNDFQKGDIAEGYSVSREKKESFPLTVTSAQKNPTAFYLCASNLQAQAEQFFGPGTRLTVL.

In DNA form, the CDR3 reads TGTGCCAGCAGTTACCCCTGGGCGCCACACGAGCAGTACTTC. Protein: CASSYPWAPHEQYF. V gene TRBV6-5 combines with J gene TRBJ2-7; D unclear. The germline V gene encodes CDR1 MNHEY and CDR2 SVGAGI. The V gene lost 2 bases and the J gene lost 5 bases, with 13 bases spanning the gap. The CDR3 is 14 residues long.

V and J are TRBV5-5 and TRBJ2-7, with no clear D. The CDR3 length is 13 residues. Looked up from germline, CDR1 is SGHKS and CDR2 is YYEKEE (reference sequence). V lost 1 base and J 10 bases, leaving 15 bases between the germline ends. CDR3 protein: CASSLFGVGHQYF. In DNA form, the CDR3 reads TGTGCCAGCAGCTTGTTTGGTGTGGGTCATCAGTACTTC.

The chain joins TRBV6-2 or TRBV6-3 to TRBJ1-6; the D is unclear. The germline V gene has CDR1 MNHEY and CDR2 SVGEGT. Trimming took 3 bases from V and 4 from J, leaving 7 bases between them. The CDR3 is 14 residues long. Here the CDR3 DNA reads TGTGCCAGCAGTTATCCGTCTTATAATTCACCCCTCCACTTT. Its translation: CASSYPSYNSPLHF.